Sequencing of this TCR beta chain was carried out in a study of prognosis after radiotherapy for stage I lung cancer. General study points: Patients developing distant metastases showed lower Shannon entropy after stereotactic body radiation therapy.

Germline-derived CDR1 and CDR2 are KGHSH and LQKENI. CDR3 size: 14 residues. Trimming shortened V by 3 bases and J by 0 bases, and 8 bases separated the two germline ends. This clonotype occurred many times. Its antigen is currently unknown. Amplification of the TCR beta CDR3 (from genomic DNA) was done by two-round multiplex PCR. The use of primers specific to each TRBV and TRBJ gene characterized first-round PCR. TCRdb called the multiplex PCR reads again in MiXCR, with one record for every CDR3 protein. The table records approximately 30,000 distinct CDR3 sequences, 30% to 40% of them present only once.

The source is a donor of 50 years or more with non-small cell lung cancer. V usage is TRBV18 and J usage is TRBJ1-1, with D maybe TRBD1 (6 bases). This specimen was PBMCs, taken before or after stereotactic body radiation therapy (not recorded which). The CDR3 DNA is TGTGCCAGCTCACCTGGACAGCTGAACACTGAAGCTTTCTTT. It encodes CASSPGQLNTEAFF.